This T cell receptor beta chain was identified during a study of cytomegalovirus exposure and HLA in healthy donors. At the level of the study: Of the donors genotyped, several hundred in all, less than 90% fell in the Caucasian-associated ancestry cluster.

This donor's CMV serostatus went unrecorded. V shed 9 bases, J shed 7 bases, and the junction held 12 bases outside the gene matches. There are 14 residues in the CDR3. From germline, CDR1 is ENHRY and CDR2 SYGVKD. The PCR was carried out with 60 Vbeta primers and 13 Jbeta primers. Here immunoSEQ multiplex PCR was the method, and the copy in TCRdb shows in-frame clones only, minus some. The profile shows about 120,000 clones, about 80% of them singletons. The V gene is TRBV10-3, the J gene TRBJ2-1, with TRBD1 identical over 7 bases. The sequence was obtained from a human donor in good health. Sequencing input: PBMCs. CDR3 DNA: TGTGCCATACAGCGTGAGAACAGGGGAAATGAGCAGTTCTTC. It encodes CAIQRENRGNEQFF.